This T cell receptor (beta chain) stems from a study of T cell changes during pregnancy in multiple sclerosis. TCRdb's copy holds only in-frame clones and misses some; the assay was immunoSEQ multiplex PCR. The sample shows roughly 100,000 clones, more than 85% of them seen only once. The input for sequencing was peripheral blood, taken in the second trimester of pregnancy. The sequence derives from a female donor with multiple sclerosis, enrolled in a pregnancy study.

The CDR3 DNA reads as TGCGCCAGCACCGACCGGGACAGGGAAACCGGGGAGCTGTTTTTT. It encodes CASTDRDRETGELFF. The rearrangement links TRBV5-1 to TRBJ2-2; 9 nucleotides align to TRBD1. This CDR3 has 15 residues. The germline CDR1 and CDR2 sequences are SGHRS and YFSETQ. Unmatched junction bases numbered 8, after V lost 6 bases and J lost 5 bases.